This paragraph covers one T cell receptor (beta chain) sequence. Profiling relied on immunoSEQ multiplex PCR, and the TCRdb table lists in-frame clones only, not all of them. Counted here are some 80,000 clones, 80% to 90% occurring once; the ten biggest clones make up over 0.7%. This entry is derived from a study of T cell changes during pregnancy in multiple sclerosis. This CDR3 spans 15 amino acids. The germline V and J ends were trimmed by 4 bases and 2 bases, with 11 bases remaining between them. The V gene's germline CDR1 is WNHNN and CDR2 SYGVQD (reference sequence). The clonotype originates from a female donor in good health, enrolled as a control in a pregnancy study. The sequences come from peripheral blood, collected in the first trimester of pregnancy. The chain carries TRBV10-1 and TRBJ2-2, with D maybe TRBD1 (5 bases). The CDR3 region is CASSGSGKNTGELFF. The CDR3, as DNA: TGCGCCAGCAGTGGCTCAGGGAAAAACACCGGGGAGCTGTTTTTT.